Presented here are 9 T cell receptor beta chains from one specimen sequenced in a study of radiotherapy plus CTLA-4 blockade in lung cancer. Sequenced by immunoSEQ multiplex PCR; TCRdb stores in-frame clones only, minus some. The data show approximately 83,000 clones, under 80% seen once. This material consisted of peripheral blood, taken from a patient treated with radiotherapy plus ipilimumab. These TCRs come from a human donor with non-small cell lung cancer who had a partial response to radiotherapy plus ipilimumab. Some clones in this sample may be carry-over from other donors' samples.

The CDR3 reads CASSLEETQYF. The CDR3, as DNA: TGTGCCAGCTCACTCGAAGAGACCCAGTACTTC. The chain links TRBV18 to TRBJ2-5; D remains unclear. The CDR3 loop spans 11 amino acids. V was clipped by 4 bases and J by 3 bases, with 3 bases between them. CDR1 and CDR2 from the germline V gene are KGHSH and LQKENI. The whole variable domain, filled in from reference TRBV18 and TRBJ2-5, reads NAGVMQNPRHLVRRRGQEARLRCSPMKGHSHVYWYRQLPEEGLKFMVYLQKENIIDESGMPKERFSAEFPKEGPSILRIQQVVRGDSAAYFCASSLEETQYFGPGTRLLVL.

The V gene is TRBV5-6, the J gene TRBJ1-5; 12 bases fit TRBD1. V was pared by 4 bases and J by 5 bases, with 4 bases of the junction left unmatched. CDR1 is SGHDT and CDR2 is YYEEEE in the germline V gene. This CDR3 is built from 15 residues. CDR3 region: CASSRDRGQDQPQHF. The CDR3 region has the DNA TGTGCCAGCAGCCGGGACAGGGGGCAGGATCAGCCCCAGCATTTT.

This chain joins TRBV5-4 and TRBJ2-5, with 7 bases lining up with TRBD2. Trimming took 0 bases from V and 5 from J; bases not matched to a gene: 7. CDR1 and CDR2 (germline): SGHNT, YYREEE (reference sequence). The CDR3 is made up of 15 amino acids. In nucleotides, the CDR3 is TGTGCCAGCAGCTTGGACTGGGGGGGGGATGAGACCCAGTACTTC. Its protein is CASSLDWGGDETQYF.

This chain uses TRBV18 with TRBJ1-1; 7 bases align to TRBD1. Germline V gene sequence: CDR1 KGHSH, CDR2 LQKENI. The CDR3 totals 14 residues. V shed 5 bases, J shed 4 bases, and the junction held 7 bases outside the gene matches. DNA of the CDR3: TGTGCCAGCTCAACGACAGGGAGGTCCACTGAAGCTTTCTTT. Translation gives CASSTTGRSTEAFF.

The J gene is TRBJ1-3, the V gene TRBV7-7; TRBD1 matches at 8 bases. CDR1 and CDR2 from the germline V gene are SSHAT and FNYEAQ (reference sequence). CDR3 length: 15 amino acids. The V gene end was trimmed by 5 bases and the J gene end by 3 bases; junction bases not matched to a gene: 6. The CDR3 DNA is TGTGCCAGCAGCCCATCTGGGACAGGTGGAAACACCATATATTTT. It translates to CASSPSGTGGNTIYF. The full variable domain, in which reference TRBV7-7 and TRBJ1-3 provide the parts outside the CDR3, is GAGVSQSPRYKVTKRGQDVTLRCDPISSHATLYWYQQALGQGPEFLTYFNYEAQPDKSGLPSDRFSAERPEGSISTLTIQRTEQRDSAMYRCASSPSGTGGNTIYFGEGSWLTVV.

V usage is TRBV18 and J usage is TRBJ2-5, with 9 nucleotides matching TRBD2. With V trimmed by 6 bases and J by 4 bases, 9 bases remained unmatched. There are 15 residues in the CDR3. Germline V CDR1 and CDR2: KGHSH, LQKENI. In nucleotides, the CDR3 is TGTGCCAGCTCCGGAGCGGGAGGACTAAGAGAGACCCAGTACTTC. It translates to CASSGAGGLRETQYF.

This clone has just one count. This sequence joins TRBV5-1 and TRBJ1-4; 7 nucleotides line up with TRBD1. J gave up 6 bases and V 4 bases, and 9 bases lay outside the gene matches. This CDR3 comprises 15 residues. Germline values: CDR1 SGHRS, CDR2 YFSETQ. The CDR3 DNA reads TGCGCCAGCAGCCGATCAACAGGGGTAGATGAAAAACTGTTTTTT. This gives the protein CASSRSTGVDEKLFF.

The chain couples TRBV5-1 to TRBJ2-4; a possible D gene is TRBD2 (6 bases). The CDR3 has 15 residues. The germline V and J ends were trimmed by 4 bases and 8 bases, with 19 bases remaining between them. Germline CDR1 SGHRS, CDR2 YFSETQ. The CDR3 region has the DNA TGCGCCAGCAGCGCCGACCCGAGGGGAGGAGACATTCAGTACTTC. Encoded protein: CASSADPRGGDIQYF.

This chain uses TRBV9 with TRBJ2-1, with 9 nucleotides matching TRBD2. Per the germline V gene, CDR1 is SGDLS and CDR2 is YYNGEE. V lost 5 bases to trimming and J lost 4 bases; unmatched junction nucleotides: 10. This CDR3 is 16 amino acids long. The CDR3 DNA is TGTGCCAGCAGTCTAATGGGGACTAGCATTTACAATGAGCAGTTCTTC. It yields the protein CASSLMGTSIYNEQFF. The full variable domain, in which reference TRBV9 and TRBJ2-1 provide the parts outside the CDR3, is DSGVTQTPKHLITATGQRVTLRCSPRSGDLSVYWYQQSLDQGLQFLIQYYNGEERAKGNILERFSAQQFPDLHSELNLSSLELGDSALYFCASSLMGTSIYNEQFFGPGTRLTVL.